This T cell receptor (beta chain) was profiled in a study of blood T cell repertoires in COVID-19. Study information: There were acute and convalescent COVID-19 samples, and they came from the United States, Italy and Spain. In each case, the material was cDNA or gDNA derived from T cells, B-cell-depleted T cells, or PBMCs.

In the original analysis: The authors estimated nucleated cell counts from reference gene primer amplification. Measured with immunoSEQ multiplex PCR; TCRdb has only the in-frame clones, and not every one. V and J calls and clone size are those listed in that table; D and trimming were worked out from the DNA. The data show about 240,000 clones, with approximately 78% seen just once and around 3.3% held by the top ten. This clone was seen more than once but under ten times. The V gene lost 10 bases and the J gene lost 3 bases, with 15 bases spanning the gap. Germline V CDR1 and CDR2: MNHEY, SVGAGI. There are 13 residues in the CDR3.

V and J are TRBV6-5 and TRBJ1-2, with D possibly being TRBD1 (5 bases). The source of this sequence is a woman aged 18-30 years with acute or convalescent COVID-19. Sequences were obtained from peripheral blood. CDR3 nucleotides: TGTGCCACCAAGGTCACAGGCCACTATGGCTACACCTTC. Amino acid sequence: CATKVTGHYGYTF.